This TCR beta chain was retrieved from a study of blood T cell repertoires in COVID-19. In the study overall: Sample material is recorded as cDNA or gDNA derived from T cells, B-cell-depleted T cells, or PBMCs.

With 0 bases removed from V and 5 bases from J, the gap between germline ends came to 8 bases. The CDR3 loop spans 14 amino acids. Germline-derived CDR1 and CDR2 are SGHNT and YYREEE (reference sequence). Original analysis: Amplification of reference gene primers was used by the study to estimate nucleated cell counts. TCRdb's copy holds only in-frame clones and misses some; the assay was immunoSEQ multiplex PCR. V and J calls and clone size are as listed in that table; D and trimming were resolved from the DNA. The sample gives about 210,000 clones, 80% to 85% of which show up once; about 5% is in the top ten. In Seattle, patients joined the study during active infection and were tracked longitudinally.

Specimen: peripheral blood. The clonotype was recovered from a woman in her seventies with COVID-19, enrolled during active disease. The chain carries TRBV5-4 and TRBJ2-2; possibly TRBD2 for D (5 bases). CDR3 sequence: CASSLESGTGELFF. The CDR3 nucleotides are TGTGCCAGCAGCTTGGAGTCGGGGACCGGGGAGCTGTTTTTT.